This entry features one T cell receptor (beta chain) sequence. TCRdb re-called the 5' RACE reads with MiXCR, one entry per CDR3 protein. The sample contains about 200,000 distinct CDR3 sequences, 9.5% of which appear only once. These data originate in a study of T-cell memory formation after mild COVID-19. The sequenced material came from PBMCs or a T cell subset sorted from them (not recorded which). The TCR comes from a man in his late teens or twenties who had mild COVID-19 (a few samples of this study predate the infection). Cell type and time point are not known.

The DNA for the CDR3 is TGCAGTGCTAGAGTATACAGCAATCAGCCCCAGCATTTT. Amino acid sequence: CSARVYSNQPQHF. The rearrangement joins TRBV20-1 to TRBJ1-5; no clear D. This CDR3 region has 13 residues. The ends were cut back, 1 base at V and 1 base at J, with 5 bases in the middle. Germline CDR1 DFQATT, CDR2 SNEGSKA (reference sequence).